One T cell receptor (beta chain) is described in this entry. Through template switching, a universal primer site was introduced, and the cDNA contained unique molecular identifiers. TCRdb passed the 5' RACE reads through MiXCR, listing each CDR3 protein once. The sample holds approximately 500,000 distinct CDR3 sequences, roughly 26% seen once. The CDR3 is made up of 15 amino acids. Germline CDR1 and CDR2: SQVTM and ANQGSEA. With 4 bases removed from V and 4 bases from J, the gap between germline ends came to 19 bases. The data derive from a study of identical twins. This sample was also put to use in a study of T cells expressing NK-cell markers. That source notes: Cells sorted as CD3+CD56+NKG2C+, CD3+CD56+NKG2C- and CD3+CD56-NKG2C+ T cells supplied the TCR beta repertoires. The use of an anti-gamma-delta TCR antibody, which was added in several experiments, restricted sorting to T cells expressing alpha-beta TCR. Of CD8+ T cells, roughly 1.0-8% belonged to dominant NKG2C+ clonotypes in six or seven donors.

What was sequenced was CD4+ T cells sorted from blood. The TCR comes from a woman in her late teens or twenties in good health. The chain couples TRBV29-1 to TRBJ1-1; D is uncertain. The CDR3 DNA sequence: TGCAGCGTTGGAGTGTACAGCCCTTGGGGCACTGAAGCTTTCTTT. Its protein is CSVGVYSPWGTEAFF.